Following are 27 T cell receptor beta chains from one sample sequenced in a study of T cell responses to AZD1222 COVID-19 vaccine. Sequencing used immunoSEQ multiplex PCR; TCRdb keeps in-frame clones, though not all of them. Here the sample spans about 100,000 clones, around nine tenths being singletons. The starting material was peripheral blood, obtained on day 0 of AZD1222 vaccination. These receptors all come from an adult in good health.

J is TRBJ1-5 and V is TRBV6-5; TRBD1 matches at 9 bases. The length of the CDR3 is 14 residues. After removal of 5 bases from V and 4 bases from J, the junction contained 3 bases not matched to a gene. Germline CDR1 is MNHEY and CDR2 is SVGAGI. CDR3 residues: CASSPDRGNQPQHF. The CDR3 region has the DNA TGTGCCAGCAGTCCCGACAGGGGGAATCAGCCCCAGCATTTT.

This sequence joins TRBV27 and TRBJ2-7; 9 nucleotides agree with TRBD2. The CDR3 has 17 residues. The germline CDR1 and CDR2 sequences are MNHEY and SMNVEV (reference sequence). The V gene end was trimmed by 8 bases and the J gene end by 0 bases; junction bases not matched to a gene: 14. CDR3 DNA: TGTGCCAGCCGGCCCCAACTAGCGGGCGCTAACTCCTACGAGCAGTACTTC. It yields the protein CASRPQLAGANSYEQYF.

Remarks on this clone: The junction shows a germline mismatch at one end, possibly a read error. The CDR3 DNA reads TGTGCCAGCAGCCTCTTGGGACAGGGAGGGGGTTTT. Its protein product is CASSLLGQGGGF. The J gene is TRBJ2-3, the V gene TRBV7-9; TRBD1 matches 9 bases. Germline values: CDR1 SEHNR, CDR2 FQNEAQ (reference sequence). The CDR3 has 12 residues.

This chain connects TRBV7-2 to TRBJ1-1; D might be TRBD1 (5 bases). V lost 7 bases and J 0 bases, leaving 15 bases between the germline ends. The CDR3 is 15 amino acids. The germline V gene encodes CDR1 SGHTA and CDR2 FQGNSA. CDR3 sequence (DNA): TGTGCCAGCACTGGGGCGGAAAATTTGAACACTGAAGCTTTCTTT. Residues: CASTGAENLNTEAFF.

The gene calls are TRBV30 and TRBJ1-6; D possibly corresponds to TRBD1 (5 bases). Germline lookup yields CDR1 GTSNPN and CDR2 SVGIG (reference sequence). This CDR3 has 13 residues. Trimming shortened V by 2 bases and J by 9 bases, and 11 bases separated the two germline ends. The CDR3 bases are TGTGCCTGGAGTCTCCAGGGTTTTTCACCCCTCCACTTT. It is translated as CAWSLQGFSPLHF.

V and J are TRBV6-5 and TRBJ1-1; D is perhaps TRBD1 (6 bases). Trimming took off 5 bases at V and 3 bases at J, with 13 bases between the two ends. This CDR3 is 14 amino acids long. Germline V CDR1 and CDR2: MNHEY, SVGAGI. The CDR3 sequence: CASSSWAGDTEAFF. CDR3 nucleotide sequence: TGTGCCAGCAGTAGTTGGGCAGGGGACACTGAAGCTTTCTTT.

The chain is built from TRBV7-6 and TRBJ2-4, with TRBD2 as a possible D gene (5 bases). CDR3 length: 17 residues. Germline CDR1 is SGHVS and CDR2 is FNYEAQ. The ends were cut back, 4 bases at V and 3 bases at J, with 19 bases in the middle. CDR3 sequence reads: CASSSAGSLGGKNIQYF. CDR3 DNA sequence: TGTGCCAGCAGCTCAGCCGGGTCCCTAGGAGGCAAAAACATTCAGTACTTC.

The rearrangement uses TRBV3-1 (or the pseudogene TRBV3-2) and TRBJ1-2; D is unresolved. In germline, CDR1 is LGHDT, CDR2 YNNKEL (reference sequence). This CDR3 comprises 13 residues. V lost 4 bases, J lost 3 bases, and 9 bases lay in between. The DNA of the CDR3 is TGTGCCAGCAGCCCCTACACCCACTATGGCTACACCTTC. Protein sequence: CASSPYTHYGYTF.

V usage is TRBV5-5 and J usage is TRBJ2-7; no definite D call. The CDR3 length is 11 residues. The germline V and J ends were trimmed by 1 base and 6 bases, with 5 bases remaining between them. CDR1 is SGHKS and CDR2 is YYEKEE in the germline V gene (reference sequence). The DNA of the CDR3 is TGTGCCAGCAGCTTGAAGGCCGAGCAGTACTTC. Protein product: CASSLKAEQYF.

The DNA for the CDR3 is TGTGCCAGCCGCTTTTCCGCGGGCTACACCTTC. It yields the protein CASRFSAGYTF. The V gene is TRBV18, the J gene TRBJ1-2; D unresolved. V lost 8 bases, J lost 8 bases, and 12 bases lay in between. Germline V gene data show CDR1 as KGHSH and CDR2 as LQKENI. The CDR3 is made up of 11 amino acids.

This clone was counted a few times. The chain carries TRBV19 and TRBJ1-4; the match to TRBD1 covers 7 bases. The CDR3 length is 16 residues. CDR1 and CDR2 (germline): LNHDA, SQIVND (reference sequence). The V gene end was trimmed by 6 bases and the J gene end by 8 bases; junction bases not matched to a gene: 15. CDR3 coding DNA: TGTGCCAGTAGCACGGCCTGGGGGGACAGTAACGAAAAACTGTTTTTT. Its protein is CASSTAWGDSNEKLFF.

The chain links TRBV3-1 (or the pseudogene TRBV3-2) to TRBJ1-6; no clear D. Germline-derived CDR1 and CDR2 are LGHDT and YNNKEL (reference sequence). V dropped 1 base and J dropped 6 bases, with 7 bases sitting between them. CDR3 size: 14 residues. As DNA, the CDR3 is TGTGCCAGCAGCCAAGCGAGTGGTAATTCACCCCTCCACTTT. Encoded protein: CASSQASGNSPLHF.

The J gene is TRBJ2-3, the V gene TRBV27, with 9 bases identical to TRBD2. Germline V CDR1 and CDR2: MNHEY, SMNVEV (reference sequence). The CDR3 length is 15 residues. V was clipped by 9 bases and J by 2 bases; unmatched bases: 9. In nucleotides, the CDR3 is TGTGCCAGTCGACTAGCGGATGGAACCACAGATACGCAGTATTTT. It translates to CASRLADGTTDTQYF.

The rearrangement uses TRBV5-6 and TRBJ1-1; 9 bases match TRBD1. The CDR3 sequence is 15 residues long. CDR1 and CDR2 (germline): SGHDT, YYEEEE. V trimming: 0 bases; J trimming: 4 bases; junction bases outside the gene matches: 4. The CDR3 DNA sequence: TGTGCCAGCAGCTTGGCTGGGGACAGGGTCACTGAAGCTTTCTTT. Translation gives CASSLAGDRVTEAFF.

V and J are TRBV19 and TRBJ2-1, with 14 bases matching TRBD2. CDR1 is LNHDA and CDR2 is SQIVND in the germline V gene (reference sequence). After removal of 5 bases from V and 7 bases from J, the junction contained 7 bases not matched to a gene. This CDR3 is built from 16 residues. The DNA for the CDR3 is TGTGCCAGTAGTGCCCGACTAGCGGGGGGGCTAAATGAGCAGTTCTTC. It translates to CASSARLAGGLNEQFF. The variable domain in full, completed from reference TRBV19 and TRBJ2-1, reads DGGITQSPKYLFRKEGQNVTLSCEQNLNHDAMYWYRQDPGQGLRLIYYSQIVNDFQKGDIAEGYSVSREKKESFPLTVTSAQKNPTAFYLCASSARLAGGLNEQFFGPGTRLTVL.

V and J are TRBV19 and TRBJ2-2, with D tentatively TRBD2 (5 bases). Trimming removed 4 bases from V and 1 base from J, with 13 bases in between. Germline V gene sequence: CDR1 LNHDA, CDR2 SQIVND (reference sequence). This CDR3 has 16 amino acids. CDR3: CASSTWLAGNTGELFF. In nucleotides, the CDR3 is TGTGCCAGTAGTACATGGTTGGCGGGGAACACCGGGGAGCTGTTTTTT.

This chain uses TRBV7-9 with TRBJ1-5, with no clear D. With 10 bases removed from V and 9 bases from J, the gap between germline ends came to 19 bases. The CDR3 extends over 13 amino acids. Germline V gene data show CDR1 as SEHNR and CDR2 as FQNEAQ (reference sequence). The CDR3 protein is CAIQGAGMGPQHF. CDR3 DNA sequence: TGTGCCATCCAAGGTGCCGGGATGGGGCCCCAGCATTTT.

This clone was seen more than once but under ten times. The V and J genes are TRBV5-1 and TRBJ2-7, with TRBD1 matching over 9 bases. The ends lost 0 bases at V and 5 bases at J; junction bases unmatched: 6. There are 15 residues in the CDR3. Germline CDR1 SGHRS, CDR2 YFSETQ. CDR3 DNA: TGCGCCAGCAGCTTGGTCGGGACAGGGAATAACGAGCAGTACTTC. This gives the protein CASSLVGTGNNEQYF.

The rearrangement links TRBV12-3 or TRBV12-4 to TRBJ2-7; D is ambiguous. The V gene lost 6 bases and the J gene lost 2 bases, with 11 bases spanning the gap. This CDR3 spans 13 amino acids. CDR3 loop: CASSRGFAYEQYF. The CDR3 coding sequence is TGTGCCAGCAGCCGAGGATTTGCCTACGAGCAGTACTTC.

The rearrangement uses TRBV7-7 and TRBJ2-1; 13 nucleotides line up with TRBD2. The junction had 6 bases not matched to a gene; V was cut back by 4 bases and J by 9 bases. This CDR3 region has 15 residues. Germline loops: CDR1 SSHAT, CDR2 FNYEAQ (reference sequence). This chain's CDR3 is CASSSGLAGSTEQFF. CDR3 DNA: TGTGCCAGCAGCTCGGGACTAGCGGGATCGACTGAGCAGTTCTTC.

The sample holds one count of this clone. The chain couples TRBV5-1 to TRBJ1-6, with 9 bases identical to TRBD1. With 3 bases clipped from V and 10 bases from J, the junction kept 8 bases outside the gene matches. The CDR3 runs 15 residues. Germline V gene lookup returns CDR1 SGHRS and CDR2 YFSETQ. The CDR3 DNA reads as TGCGCCAGCAGCTCCGGGACAGGGACCGTATCACCCCTCCACTTT. This translates into CASSSGTGTVSPLHF.

V usage is TRBV10-3 and J usage is TRBJ2-7, with D perhaps matching TRBD2 (5 bases). The CDR3 runs 13 residues. Per the germline V gene, CDR1 is ENHRY and CDR2 is SYGVKD. Trimming removed 6 bases from V and 2 bases from J, with 11 bases in between. The CDR3 reads CAISAASPYEQYF. The CDR3 DNA reads TGTGCCATCAGCGCGGCTAGCCCCTACGAGCAGTACTTC.

This chain joins TRBV3-1 (or the pseudogene TRBV3-2) and TRBJ1-2; the match to TRBD1 covers 7 bases. CDR1 and CDR2 from the germline V gene are LGHDT and YNNKEL (reference sequence). V shed 1 base, J shed 6 bases, and the junction held 8 bases outside the gene matches. CDR3 length: 15 amino acids. In DNA form, the CDR3 reads TGTGCCAGCAGCCAAGCCGATGTGACAGGGCATGGCTACACCTTC. This gives the protein CASSQADVTGHGYTF.

This clone was recorded once. This chain uses TRBV19 with TRBJ1-6, with 9 bases aligning to TRBD1. Germline V CDR1 and CDR2: LNHDA, SQIVND (reference sequence). J was trimmed by 7 bases and V by 5 bases; bases with no gene match: 6. There are 15 residues in the CDR3. The CDR3 DNA follows: TGTGCCAGTAGTGCGAGGACAGGGGCCAATTCACCCCTCCACTTT. It yields the protein CASSARTGANSPLHF.

This rearrangement joins TRBV4-1 to TRBJ2-7, with D unclear. Germline CDR1 MGHRA, CDR2 YSYEKL. The length of the CDR3 is 13 residues. V was pared by 1 base and J by 3 bases, with 7 bases between. The CDR3 nucleotides read TGCGCCAGCAGCCAAGGCACTCACTACGAGCAGTACTTC. Protein product: CASSQGTHYEQYF.

Concerning this clone itself: This CDR3 is also generated by other DNA sequences in the sample. The V gene is TRBV18, the J gene TRBJ2-7; TRBD1 is a possible D gene (6 bases). With 2 bases removed from V and 4 bases from J, the gap between germline ends came to 6 bases. The CDR3 runs 12 residues. Germline CDR1 is KGHSH and CDR2 is LQKENI. The CDR3 DNA reads TGTGCCAGCTCACCAAGGGGGTACGAGCAGTACTTC. It codes for CASSPRGYEQYF.

This clone was counted a single time. V is TRBV9 and J is TRBJ2-7; possibly TRBD2 for D (6 bases). CDR3 length equals 20 residues. V dropped 0 bases and J dropped 4 bases, with 29 bases sitting between them. The germline CDR1 and CDR2 sequences are SGDLS and YYNGEE. CDR3 coding DNA: TGTGCCAGCAGCGTAGTGAGAAAGTATTGGCCGGGAGATTTGGGTTACGAGCAGTACTTC. Protein product: CASSVVRKYWPGDLGYEQYF.